Listed here are 21 T cell receptor beta chains from one sample, sequenced in a study of blood T cell repertoires in COVID-19. Clones were read by immunoSEQ multiplex PCR, and TCRdb kept only the in-frame ones, dropping some. The profile shows some 180,000 clones, over 75% of them singletons. Sequencing was performed on peripheral blood. The receptors here all came from a man over 45 who had recovered from COVID-19.

The rearrangement joins TRBV12-3 or TRBV12-4 to TRBJ2-1; 7 positions agree with TRBD2. CDR3 length: 13 amino acids. The J segment lost 10 bases and the V segment lost 3 bases, leaving 6 bases of the junction unmatched. This CDR3 is CASSLSGGEEQFF. CDR3 bases: TGTGCCAGCAGTTTGAGTGGGGGGGAGGAGCAGTTCTTC.

The rearrangement links TRBV13 to TRBJ1-3; 7 nucleotides agree with TRBD1. The CDR3 contains 14 residues. Germline V CDR1 and CDR2: PRHDT, FYEKMQ (reference sequence). Trimming at V came to 5 bases and at J to 1 base, leaving 2 bases not matched to a gene. CDR3 in amino acids: CASSDRASGNTIYF. CDR3 DNA: TGTGCCAGCAGCGACAGGGCGTCTGGAAACACCATATATTTT.

The V call is TRBV10-3, the J call TRBJ1-1; 12 bases are a match to TRBD1. The ends lost 6 bases at V and 4 bases at J; junction bases unmatched: 9. This CDR3 contains 16 residues. Germline-derived CDR1 and CDR2 are ENHRY and SYGVKD. The CDR3 protein is CAIRNVGQGASTEAFF. Written as DNA, the CDR3 is TGTGCCATCAGGAACGTGGGACAGGGGGCGAGCACTGAAGCTTTCTTT.

This rearrangement joins TRBV19 to TRBJ1-6, with TRBD1 as a possible D gene (5 bases). Germline V lookup: CDR1 LNHDA, CDR2 SQIVND (reference sequence). CDR3 length: 14 amino acids. V lost 10 bases, J lost 5 bases, and 15 bases lay in between. The CDR3 loop is CAIGADSHNSPLHF. CDR3 nucleotides: TGTGCCATAGGGGCAGATTCGCATAATTCACCCCTCCACTTT.

In its sample, this clone was seen once. The chain uses TRBV20-1 and TRBJ2-1; D gene ambiguous. CDR3 length: 11 residues. The germline V gene encodes CDR1 DFQATT and CDR2 SNEGSKA (reference sequence). V lost 8 bases and J lost 1, with 6 bases in between. The CDR3: CSSASYNEQFF. The CDR3 coding sequence is TGCAGTAGCGCTTCCTACAATGAGCAGTTCTTC.

This sequence joins TRBV20-1 and TRBJ1-1, with 9 bases aligning to TRBD1. Germline V gene data show CDR1 as DFQATT and CDR2 as SNEGSKA (reference sequence). Trimming cost V 5 bases and J 5 bases; bases outside gene matches: 0. The CDR3 contains 11 residues. CDR3 residues: CSADRGTEAFF. As DNA, the CDR3 is TGCAGTGCTGACAGGGGGACTGAAGCTTTCTTT.

The J gene is TRBJ1-2, the V gene TRBV30, with D hard to call. Per the germline V gene, CDR1 is GTSNPN and CDR2 is SVGIG (reference sequence). The CDR3 contains 15 residues. V was pared by 2 bases and J by 8 bases, with 21 bases between. CDR3 nucleotide sequence: TGTGCCTGGAGTCCTAGCGAACTTTTCACCGGGGGCTACACCTTC. It yields the protein CAWSPSELFTGGYTF.

The CDR3 DNA reads as TGCGCCAGCAGCCAAGATCCCGCAGACTATGGCTACACCTTC. Amino acids: CASSQDPADYGYTF. This sequence joins TRBV4-1 and TRBJ1-2, with D unresolved. With 0 bases removed from V and 3 bases from J, the gap between germline ends came to 8 bases. The CDR3 sequence is 14 residues long. The germline CDR1 and CDR2 sequences are MGHRA and YSYEKL.

The rearrangement uses TRBV9 and TRBJ2-1; 13 positions agree with TRBD2. This CDR3 region has 20 residues. Trimming took 2 bases from V and 3 from J; bases not matched to a gene: 14. Germline-derived CDR1 and CDR2 are SGDLS and YYNGEE. In DNA, the CDR3 is TGTGCCAGCAGCGTTAGTCTATTGACTAGCGGGAGGCCCAACTACAATGAGCAGTTCTTC. Translated, it gives CASSVSLLTSGRPNYNEQFF.

The rearrangement links TRBV15 to TRBJ2-1; D perhaps matches TRBD2 (6 bases). Trimming cost V 0 bases and J 2 bases, with 11 bases left between them. The germline CDR1 and CDR2 sequences are LNHNV and YYDKDF (reference sequence). The CDR3 loop spans 16 amino acids. This CDR3 reads CATSRDSGITYNEQFF. In DNA, the CDR3 is TGTGCCACCAGCAGAGATAGCGGTATAACCTACAATGAGCAGTTCTTC.

This chain uses TRBV10-3 with TRBJ1-1; no firm D call. In germline, CDR1 is ENHRY, CDR2 SYGVKD. Trimming stripped 0 bases from V and 6 bases from J, with 17 bases between. The CDR3 sequence is 16 residues long. Written as DNA, the CDR3 is TGTGCCATCAGTGAGTCGAGTTCCGGGGTCGGCCCTGAAGCTTTCTTT. Its protein is CAISESSSGVGPEAFF.

The chain employs TRBV27 and TRBJ2-1, with 9 bases lining up with TRBD2. CDR3 length equals 14 residues. V lost 8 bases to trimming and J lost 8 bases; unmatched junction nucleotides: 10. Germline CDR1 MNHEY, CDR2 SMNVEV (reference sequence). CDR3 region: CASVSSGRVHEQFF. In nucleotides, the CDR3 is TGTGCCAGCGTGAGTAGCGGGAGAGTCCATGAGCAGTTCTTC.

V is TRBV6-4 and J is TRBJ2-2; tentatively, D is TRBD1 (6 bases). CDR1 is MRHNA, CDR2 SNTAGT, per germline. The CDR3 spans 17 residues. Trimming shortened V by 8 bases and J by 0 bases, and 19 bases separated the two germline ends. In DNA, the CDR3 is TGTGCCAGCTCCCCGCTTGGGGGACAAACGAACACCGGGGAGCTGTTTTTT. Its translation: CASSPLGGQTNTGELFF.

This clone has only a few counts. V gene TRBV12-2 combines with J gene TRBJ2-5; the DNA was not compared with TRBD1, the D call given in the table. TRBV12-2 is a pseudogene. The CDR3 is 14 residues long. CDR3 DNA: TGTGCAAGTCGCCTGGGACAGTCCAAGTCGACCCAGTACTTC. Its protein is CASRLGQSKSTQYF.

The chain links TRBV7-8 to TRBJ1-1; the match to TRBD1 covers 7 bases. Trimming took 5 bases from V and 4 from J; bases not matched to a gene: 10. There are 15 residues in the CDR3. CDR1 SGHVS and CDR2 FQNEAQ come from the germline V gene. CDR3 nucleotide sequence: TGTGCCAGCAGCCCTCAAGGGGGCCCAGGCACTGAAGCTTTCTTT. It translates to CASSPQGGPGTEAFF.

This chain's CDR3 is CASSVGTSGIGETQYF. CDR3 nucleotide sequence: TGTGCCAGCAGCGTAGGGACTAGCGGGATCGGAGAGACCCAGTACTTC. The chain carries TRBV9 and TRBJ2-5; 12 bases align to TRBD2. Trimming at V came to 0 bases and at J to 4 bases, leaving 4 bases not matched to a gene. The CDR3 spans 16 residues. In germline, CDR1 is SGDLS, CDR2 YYNGEE.

The table lists this clone with a count of one. The rearrangement joins TRBV28 to TRBJ2-7; TRBD2 matches 9 bases. The CDR3 sequence is 16 residues long. J was trimmed by 3 bases and V by 6 bases; bases with no gene match: 12. CDR1 is MDHEN and CDR2 is SYDVKM in the germline V gene. CDR3 amino acids: CASSPSVLAGVYEQYF. The CDR3 DNA reads as TGTGCCAGCAGCCCCTCCGTTTTAGCGGGAGTCTACGAGCAGTACTTC.

The chain employs TRBV19 and TRBJ1-3; D might be TRBD1 (5 bases). The CDR3 has 13 residues. Trimming cost V 7 bases and J 0 bases, with 7 bases left between them. Germline-derived CDR1 and CDR2 are LNHDA and SQIVND (reference sequence). CDR3 loop: CASNTGSGNTIYF. CDR3 DNA: TGTGCCAGTAATACAGGCTCTGGAAACACCATATATTTT.

This chain joins TRBV6-6 and TRBJ1-5; possibly TRBD1 for D (6 bases). The germline V gene has CDR1 MNHNY and CDR2 SVGAGI (reference sequence). This CDR3 comprises 13 residues. V shed 7 bases and J shed 0 bases, with 7 bases lying between them. The CDR3 loop is CASMGASNQPQHF. Here the CDR3 DNA reads TGTGCCAGCATGGGGGCTAGCAATCAGCCCCAGCATTTT.

This chain joins TRBV7-3 and TRBJ2-1, with TRBD2 matching over 8 bases. CDR1 is SGHTA and CDR2 is FQGTGA in the germline V gene. After removal of 4 bases from V and 8 bases from J, the junction contained 13 bases not matched to a gene. The CDR3 consists of 16 residues. The CDR3, as DNA: TGTGCCAGCAGCTCCAAGGGTAGCGGGATGGGCGATGAGCAGTTCTTC. Translation: CASSSKGSGMGDEQFF.

The rearrangement links TRBV25-1 to TRBJ1-1; possible D gene TRBD1, 5 bases. Per germline, CDR1 MGHDK and CDR2 SYGVNS. V was pared by 4 bases and J by 10 bases, with 16 bases between. This CDR3 comprises 13 residues. In DNA, the CDR3 is TGTGCCAGCAGTGCATACCGGGACTCTGGAGCTTTCTTT. It yields the protein CASSAYRDSGAFF. Complete variable domain (other parts from reference TRBV25-1 and TRBJ1-1): EADIYQTPRYLVIGTGKKITLECSQTMGHDKMYWYQQDPGMELHLIHYSYGVNSTEKGDLSSESTVSRIRTEHFPLTLESARPSHTSQYLCASSAYRDSGAFFGQGTRLTVV.